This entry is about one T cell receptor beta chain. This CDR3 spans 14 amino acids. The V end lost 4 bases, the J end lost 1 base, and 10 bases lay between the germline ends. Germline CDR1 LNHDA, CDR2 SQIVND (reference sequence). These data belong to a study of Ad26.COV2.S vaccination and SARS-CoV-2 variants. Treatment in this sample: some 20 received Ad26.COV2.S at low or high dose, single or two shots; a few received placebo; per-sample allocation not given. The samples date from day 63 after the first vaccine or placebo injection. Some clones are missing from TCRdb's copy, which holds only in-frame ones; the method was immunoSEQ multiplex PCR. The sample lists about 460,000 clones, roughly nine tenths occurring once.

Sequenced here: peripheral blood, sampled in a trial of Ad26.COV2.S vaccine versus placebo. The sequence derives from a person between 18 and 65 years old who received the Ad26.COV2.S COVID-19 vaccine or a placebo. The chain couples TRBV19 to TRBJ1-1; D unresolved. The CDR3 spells CASSTSGANTEAFF. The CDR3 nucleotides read TGTGCCAGTAGTACGTCAGGAGCGAACACTGAAGCTTTCTTT. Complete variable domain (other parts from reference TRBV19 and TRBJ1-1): DGGITQSPKYLFRKEGQNVTLSCEQNLNHDAMYWYRQDPGQGLRLIYYSQIVNDFQKGDIAEGYSVSREKKESFPLTVTSAQKNPTAFYLCASSTSGANTEAFFGQGTRLTVV.